The clone carrying this TCR beta chain was observed a few times. The target antigen is unknown. The sample belongs to a study of beta chain features in type 1 diabetes. Study summary: Cell yields, age and gender were similar between patients and healthy donors. Study results and limitations: Researchers caution that PCR might favor shorter templates, equally among patients and controls. For TCRB rearrangement, an influence of HLA type remained unresolved here. All four CD4+ subsets from Type 1 diabetes patients carried moderately but significantly shorter TCRB CDR3s. Naive, central memory and Treg TCRB repertoires seemed to resemble each other more closely in patients than they did in healthy donors.

Sequenced material consisted of expressed TCRB transcripts (all of the isolated RNA was reverse transcribed). Only in-frame clones appear in the TCRdb table, and some are missing; sequencing was by immunoSEQ multiplex PCR. The sample holds some 350,000 clones, roughly 14% seen once. This CDR3 contains 15 residues. Germline V gene lookup returns CDR1 LNHDA and CDR2 SQIVND (reference sequence). The V gene end was trimmed by 3 bases and the J gene end by 5 bases; junction bases not matched to a gene: 5. This chain links TRBV19 with TRBJ2-1; 9 bases are shared with TRBD2. Material for sequencing was naive CD4+ T cells from blood. The clonotype comes from a woman between 18 and 30 years old with type 1 diabetes. CDR3 DNA: TGTGCCAGTAGTATCTTGCGGGAGGGCCACAATGAGCAGTTCTTC. Translated, it gives CASSILREGHNEQFF.